This TCR beta chain stems from a study of cytomegalovirus exposure and HLA in healthy donors. Looking at the study overall: Within an early data release were tens of millions of unique TCRs drawn from HLA-typed donors. Study-level results: Some V segments could not be told apart, so they were left out, TRBV6-2 and TRBV6-3 among them.

The PCR ran on 60 Vbeta and 13 Jbeta primers. Authors' processing steps: An analysis that came later counted tens of millions of unique TCR beta chains, 9 million to 12 million shared. Profiled with immunoSEQ multiplex PCR; TCRdb holds only in-frame clones, not every one. V and J calls and clone size are given by that table; D and trimming were obtained from the DNA. The sample has 150,000 to 200,000 clones; roughly 79% are singletons. A note on this clone: Antigen specificity is unknown.

The ends lost 3 bases at V and 1 base at J; junction bases unmatched: 5. The germline CDR1 and CDR2 sequences are ENHRY and SYGVKD. The CDR3 extends over 17 amino acids. The chain couples TRBV10-3 to TRBJ2-1, with 11 bases identical to TRBD2. The sample taken for sequencing was PBMCs. The receptor's source is a woman between 45 and 60 years old in good health and CMV-seropositive. The CDR3 reads CAISDLAGGGSYNEQFF. DNA for the CDR3: TGTGCCATCAGTGATCTAGCGGGAGGTGGGTCCTACAATGAGCAGTTCTTC.